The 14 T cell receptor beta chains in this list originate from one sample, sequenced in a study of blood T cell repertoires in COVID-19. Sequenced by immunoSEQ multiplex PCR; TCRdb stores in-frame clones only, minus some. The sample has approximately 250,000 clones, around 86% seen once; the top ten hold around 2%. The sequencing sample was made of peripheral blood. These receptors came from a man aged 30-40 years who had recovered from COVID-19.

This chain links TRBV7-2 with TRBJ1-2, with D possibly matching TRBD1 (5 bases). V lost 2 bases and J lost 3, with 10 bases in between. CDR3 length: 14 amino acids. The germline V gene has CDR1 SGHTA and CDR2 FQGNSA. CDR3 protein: CASSLSGGYYGYTF. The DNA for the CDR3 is TGTGCCAGCAGCTTATCTGGGGGGTACTATGGCTACACCTTC.

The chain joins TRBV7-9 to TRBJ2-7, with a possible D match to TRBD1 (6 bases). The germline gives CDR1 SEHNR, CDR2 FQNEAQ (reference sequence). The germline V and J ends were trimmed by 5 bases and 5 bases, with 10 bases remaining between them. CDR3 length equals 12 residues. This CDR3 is CASSGGLNEQYF. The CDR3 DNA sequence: TGTGCCAGCAGCGGGGGCCTTAACGAGCAGTACTTC.

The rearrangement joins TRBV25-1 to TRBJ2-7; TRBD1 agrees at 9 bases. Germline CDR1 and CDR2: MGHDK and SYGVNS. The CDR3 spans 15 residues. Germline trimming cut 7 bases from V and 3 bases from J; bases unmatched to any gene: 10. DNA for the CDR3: TGTGCCAGCACAAGTTCCGGACAGGGGCTCTACGAGCAGTACTTC. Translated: CASTSSGQGLYEQYF.

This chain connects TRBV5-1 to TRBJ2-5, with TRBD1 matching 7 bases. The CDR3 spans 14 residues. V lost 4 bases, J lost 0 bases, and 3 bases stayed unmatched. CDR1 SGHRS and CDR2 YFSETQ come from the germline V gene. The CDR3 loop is CASSPDRNQETQYF. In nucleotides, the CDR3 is TGCGCCAGCAGCCCGGACAGGAACCAAGAGACCCAGTACTTC. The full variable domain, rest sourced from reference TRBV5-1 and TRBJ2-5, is KAGVTQTPRYLIKTRGQQVTLSCSPISGHRSVSWYQQTPGQGLQFLFEYFSETQRNKGNFPGRFSGRQFSNSRSEMNVSTLELGDSALYLCASSPDRNQETQYFGPGTRLLVL.

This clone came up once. CDR3 sequence: CSVEGGQGSYNEQFF. In nucleotides, the CDR3 is TGCAGCGTTGAAGGCGGACAGGGTTCCTACAATGAGCAGTTCTTC. The chain couples TRBV29-1 to TRBJ2-1; 8 bases are shared with TRBD1. J lost 1 base, V lost 1 base, and 3 bases had no gene match. The germline CDR1 and CDR2 sequences are SQVTM and ANQGSEA. The CDR3 covers 15 residues.

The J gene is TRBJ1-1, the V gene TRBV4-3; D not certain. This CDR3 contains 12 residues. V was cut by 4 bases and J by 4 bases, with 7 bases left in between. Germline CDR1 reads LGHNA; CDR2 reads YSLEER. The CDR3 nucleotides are TGCGCCAGCAGCCTAGGGAGCACTGAAGCTTTCTTT. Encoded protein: CASSLGSTEAFF.

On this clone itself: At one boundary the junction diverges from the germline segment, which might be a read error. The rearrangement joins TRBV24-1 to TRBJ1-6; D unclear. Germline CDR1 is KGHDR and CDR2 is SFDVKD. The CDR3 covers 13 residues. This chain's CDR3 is CAPRKYSSSPLHF. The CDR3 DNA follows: TGTGCCCCCAGGAAGTACAGCTCTTCACCCCTCCACTTT.

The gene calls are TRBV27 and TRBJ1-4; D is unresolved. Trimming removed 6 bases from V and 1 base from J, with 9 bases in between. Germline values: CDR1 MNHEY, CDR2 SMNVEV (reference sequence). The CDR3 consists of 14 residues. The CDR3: CASSPFLTNEKLFF. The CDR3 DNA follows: TGTGCCAGCAGCCCCTTTTTAACTAATGAAAAACTGTTTTTT.

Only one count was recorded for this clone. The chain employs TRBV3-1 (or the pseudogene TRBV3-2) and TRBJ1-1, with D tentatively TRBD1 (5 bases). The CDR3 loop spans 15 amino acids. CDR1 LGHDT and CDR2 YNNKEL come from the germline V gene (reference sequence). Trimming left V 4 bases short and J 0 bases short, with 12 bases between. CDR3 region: CASSPGGSMNTEAFF. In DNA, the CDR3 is TGTGCCAGCAGCCCCGGGGGGAGTATGAACACTGAAGCTTTCTTT.

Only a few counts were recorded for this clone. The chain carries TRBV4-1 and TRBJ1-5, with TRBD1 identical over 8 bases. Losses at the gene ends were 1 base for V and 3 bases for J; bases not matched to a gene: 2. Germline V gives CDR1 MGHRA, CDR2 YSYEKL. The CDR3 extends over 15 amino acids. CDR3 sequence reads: CASSQADRDNQPQHF. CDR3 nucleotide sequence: TGCGCCAGCAGCCAAGCGGACAGGGACAATCAGCCCCAGCATTTT.

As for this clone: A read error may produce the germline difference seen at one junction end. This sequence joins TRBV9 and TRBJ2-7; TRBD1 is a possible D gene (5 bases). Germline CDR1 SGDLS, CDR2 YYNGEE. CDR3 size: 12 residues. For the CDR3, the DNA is TGTGCCAGCAGCGTAGTAGAACAGGACCTGCACTTC. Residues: CASSVVEQDLHF.

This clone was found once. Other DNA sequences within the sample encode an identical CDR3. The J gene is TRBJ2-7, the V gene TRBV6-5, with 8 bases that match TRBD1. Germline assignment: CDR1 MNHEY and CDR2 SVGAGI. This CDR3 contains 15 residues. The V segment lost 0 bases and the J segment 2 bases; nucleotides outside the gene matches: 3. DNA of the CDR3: TGTGCCAGCAGTTACTCGGGGACAGGCCCCTACGAGCAGTACTTC. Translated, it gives CASSYSGTGPYEQYF.

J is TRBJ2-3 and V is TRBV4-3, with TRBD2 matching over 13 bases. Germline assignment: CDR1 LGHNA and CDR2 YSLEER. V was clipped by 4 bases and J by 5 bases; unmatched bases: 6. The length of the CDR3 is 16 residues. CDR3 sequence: CASSLTSGGAGDTQYF. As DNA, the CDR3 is TGCGCCAGCAGCCTAACTAGCGGGGGGGCCGGAGATACGCAGTATTTT.

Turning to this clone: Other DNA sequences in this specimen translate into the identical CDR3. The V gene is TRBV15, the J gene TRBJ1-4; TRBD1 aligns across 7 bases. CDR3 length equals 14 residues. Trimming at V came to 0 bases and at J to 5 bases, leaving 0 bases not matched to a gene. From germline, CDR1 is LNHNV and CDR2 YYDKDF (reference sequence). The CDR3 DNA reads TGTGCCACCAGCAGAGACAGGGGGAATGAAAAACTGTTTTTT. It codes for CATSRDRGNEKLFF.